Described below is a single T cell receptor beta chain sequence and its context. TCRdb re-called the 5' RACE reads, yielding one record per CDR3 amino acid sequence without DNA. The sample's table shows around 370,000 distinct CDR3 sequences. The sample originates from a study of monozygotic twins with inflammatory bowel disease. The CDR3 runs 14 residues. Germline V gene lookup returns CDR1 MNHNY and CDR2 SVGAGI (reference sequence). Sample: blood. The receptor comes from a human donor with ulcerative colitis or Crohn's disease, or a healthy co-twin of an affected twin (not recorded which). The rearrangement links TRBV6-6 to TRBJ2-5. This chain's CDR3 is CASSYSQSQETQYF.